These T cell receptor beta chains were read from a single sample in a study of cytomegalovirus exposure and HLA in healthy donors. The data were produced by immunoSEQ multiplex PCR, yet TCRdb's version contains in-frame clones alone and is incomplete. The sample lists about 180,000 clones, around three quarters occurring once. Source material: PBMCs. Receptors originate from a man in his forties in good health and CMV-seronegative. CDR3s include the opening cysteine and the closing phenylalanine or tryptophan. A D gene is named only where the DNA matches it firmly. Some rows have no size entry. The others give once, few or many, or a class for an expanded clone.

V	size	D	J	DNA	CDR3
TRBV4-3	-	-	TRBJ2-5	TGCGCCAGCAGCCATACACCCGTCCCGGCCGAGGAGCCAGAGACCCAGTACTTC	CASSHTPVPAEEPETQYF
TRBV5-4	-	-	TRBJ1-2	TGTGCCAGCAGCTCCGGGGGAAACTATGGCTACACCTTC	CASSSGGNYGYTF
TRBV18	-	TRBD1	TRBJ1-1	TGTGCCAGCTCACCGACAGGGGCTCCGAACACTGAAGCTTTCTTT	CASSPTGAPNTEAFF
TRBV6-5	-	-	TRBJ2-3	TGTGCCAGCAGTAGGGCTAGCCCTGGGGTGGATACGCAGTATTTT	CASSRASPGVDTQYF
TRBV2	-	TRBD2	TRBJ2-2	TGTGCCAGCAAAAAGCGGGGGACTATGAACACCGGGGAGCTGTTTTTT	CASKKRGTMNTGELFF
TRBV6-5	few	-	TRBJ1-2	TGTGCCAGCAATGCGGGGCCAAGAGACTATGGCTACACCTTC	CASNAGPRDYGYTF
TRBV29-1	-	TRBD2	TRBJ2-3	TGCAGCGTTGATACTAGCGGGGGCACAGATACGCAGTATTTT	CSVDTSGGTDTQYF
TRBV5-1	few	-	TRBJ1-5	TGCGCCAGCAGCGTAGGCTCGGGACAGCCCCAGCATTTT	CASSVGSGQPQHF
TRBV18	-	-	TRBJ1-1	TGTGCCAGCTCACCAAGCCAGGGTGACACTGAAGCTTTCTTT	CASSPSQGDTEAFF
TRBV19	once	-	TRBJ2-3	TGTGCCAGTAGTATTGACAGCTGGGGCTCCGTATATACGCAGTATTTT	CASSIDSWGSVYTQYF
TRBV7-3	-	TRBD1	TRBJ2-1	TGTGCCAGCAGTAATCAAGGACAGGGTCTTAATGAGCAGTTCTTC	CASSNQGQGLNEQFF
TRBV5-5	-	TRBD1	TRBJ1-1	TGTGCCAGCAGAGGGGGCGGAGGGATGGGGAACACTGAAGCTTTCTTT	CASRGGGGMGNTEAFF
TRBV11-3	-	-	TRBJ2-3	TGTGCCAGCAGCTTAAGTACAGGAGTCACAGATACGCAGTATTTT	CASSLSTGVTDTQYF
TRBV29-1	few	-	TRBJ2-3	TGCAGCGTTGACTCAGGGATGGGAAATACGCAGTATTTT	CSVDSGMGNTQYF
TRBV4-3	-	-	TRBJ2-3	TGCGCCAGCAGCCCGGACCCTCTGGCGGGTGGGGGCGCAGATACGCAGTATTTT	CASSPDPLAGGGADTQYF
TRBV7-9	-	TRBD1	TRBJ1-2	TGTTCCAGCAGCACGACAGGGTCTGGCTACACCTTC	CSSSTTGSGYTF
TRBV25-1	-	-	TRBJ1-4	TGTGCCAGCAGTGACCCGGGACATCATAATGAAAAACTGTTTTTT	CASSDPGHHNEKLFF
TRBV30	-	-	TRBJ2-7	TGTGCCTCCTCCTGGCAGAACTACGAGCAGTACTTC	CASSWQNYEQYF
TRBV5-1	-	-	TRBJ2-5	TGCGCCAACAGCTTGAACGGGAATGGCCAAGAGACCCAGTACTTC	CANSLNGNGQETQYF
TRBV15	-	TRBD2	TRBJ2-1	TGTGCCACCAGCAGAGATACGGGAGGCTACTCCTACAATGAGCAGTTCTTC	CATSRDTGGYSYNEQFF
TRBV19	few	TRBD1	TRBJ1-1	TGTGCCAGTAGGGGACAGGGGAACACTGAAGCTTTCTTT	CASRGQGNTEAFF
TRBV30	-	-	TRBJ2-3	TGTGCCTGGAGTCGGTATGGAGCAGATACGCAGTATTTT	CAWSRYGADTQYF
TRBV4-3	-	TRBD1	TRBJ1-2	TGCGCCAGCAGCCAAGTGGGACAGGAAGGGCTTGGCTACACCTTC	CASSQVGQEGLGYTF
TRBV6-6	-	-	TRBJ2-1	TGTGCCAGCAGTTCGAGGGGGACCCGACCCCACGAGCAGTTCTTC	CASSSRGTRPHEQFF
TRBV7-2	-	TRBD1	TRBJ1-1	TGTGCCAGCAGCAAGACAGGGTTCTCGACAGGCGCTGAAGCTTTCTTT	CASSKTGFSTGAEAFF
TRBV18	-	TRBD1	TRBJ1-3	TGTGCCAGCTCACAGTGGACAGGCGGAAACACCATATATTTT	CASSQWTGGNTIYF
TRBV5-1	-	TRBD1	TRBJ2-1	TGCGCCAGCCAACAGGGGTGGGATGAGCAGTTCTTC	CASQQGWDEQFF
TRBV13	few	-	TRBJ1-2	TGTGCCAGCAGCTTAGGACAGAACTATGGCTACACCTTC	CASSLGQNYGYTF
TRBV7-8	-	TRBD1	TRBJ1-2	TGTGCCAGCAGCCCAGAGACAGGGGGCCTCTCTGGCTACACCTTC	CASSPETGGLSGYTF
TRBV7-9	-	-	TRBJ1-5	TGTGCCAGCAGCTTAGGGGGGGTAGCTCAGCCCCAGCATTTT	CASSLGGVAQPQHF
TRBV5-6	-	TRBD1	TRBJ1-5	TGTGCCAGCAGCTCGGGACAGGCGGGCAATCAGCCCCAGCATTTT	CASSSGQAGNQPQHF
TRBV4-1	-	TRBD2	TRBJ2-7	TGCGCCAGCAGCCAAATTAGTAGCGGGAGGGCCTCAACCTACGAGCAGTACTTC	CASSQISSGRASTYEQYF
TRBV4-3	-	TRBD2	TRBJ2-3	TGCGCCAGCAGCCTCGGATACGGACTAGCGGGAGGGCCACGGGATACGCAGTATTTT	CASSLGYGLAGGPRDTQYF
TRBV5-6	-	-	TRBJ2-7	TGTGCCAGCAGCTTGGTCTGGCTAGCCTACGAGCAGTACTTC	CASSLVWLAYEQYF
TRBV5-1	-	-	TRBJ1-1	TGCGCCAGCAGCTTGGCTGAGCGGCAGCCGAACACTGAAGCTTTCTTT	CASSLAERQPNTEAFF
TRBV2	-	TRBD1	TRBJ2-5	TGTGCCAGCAGTCCGGACAGGGCATCAGAGACCCAGTACTTC	CASSPDRASETQYF
TRBV5-4	once	TRBD1	TRBJ2-7	TGTGCCAGCAGCTTGTCCCAGGGGGCTCTCTACGAGCAGTACTTC	CASSLSQGALYEQYF
TRBV15	-	-	TRBJ2-7	TGTGCCACCAGCAGGGACATTTCCTACGAGCAGTACTTC	CATSRDISYEQYF
TRBV5-1	-	TRBD1	TRBJ2-7	TGCGCCAGCAGCCCTCCGGGACAGACCTACGAGCAGTACTTC	CASSPPGQTYEQYF
TRBV5-4	-	TRBD1	TRBJ2-3	TGTGCCAGCAGCTTGGGGGGACAGGAGCCAGATACGCAGTATTTT	CASSLGGQEPDTQYF
TRBV19	-	-	TRBJ1-1	TGTGCCAGTACCACCTGGGGGGAAATGAACACTGAAGCTTTCTTT	CASTTWGEMNTEAFF
TRBV10-3	-	-	TRBJ1-1	TGTGCCACAACGTTGAGGGAGGGTTTGAACACTGAAGCTTTCTTT	CATTLREGLNTEAFF
TRBV7-2	-	TRBD2	TRBJ2-7	TGTGCCAGCAGCTTAGAGGGGGTGTTAGCGGGAGGCCTGAGGTACTTC	CASSLEGVLAGGLRYF
TRBV5-5	-	TRBD1	TRBJ1-2	TGTGCCAGCAGCTTGTACGGCCCGGGACAGGGTCATGGCTACACCTTC	CASSLYGPGQGHGYTF
TRBV7-2	once	-	TRBJ1-2	TGTGCCAGCAGCGCCCCCTTTGGAGGCCTTACCGCTAACTATGGCTACACCTTC	CASSAPFGGLTANYGYTF
TRBV11-2	-	-	TRBJ2-7	TGTGCCAGCAGCCCCCTTGAGCGGGTCTACGAGCAGTACTTC	CASSPLERVYEQYF
TRBV27	few	-	TRBJ1-5	TGTGCCAGCAGTCCGTGGGACGGGGGAAATCAGCCCCAGCATTTT	CASSPWDGGNQPQHF
TRBV11-3	-	-	TRBJ1-1	TGTGCCAGCAGCTTAGTGGGGACACGTCCTGAAGCTTTCTTT	CASSLVGTRPEAFF
TRBV6-1	-	TRBD1	TRBJ1-2	TGTGCCAGCAGTGGAGGGGACAGGGGCTATGGCTACACCTTC	CASSGGDRGYGYTF
TRBV7-9	-	TRBD1	TRBJ1-4	TGTGCCAGCAGTAACAGGGGCCTGACTAATGAAAAACTGTTTTTT	CASSNRGLTNEKLFF
TRBV19	few	-	TRBJ1-1	TGTGCCAGTAGTCCAGACAGGATGAACACTGAAGCTTTCTTT	CASSPDRMNTEAFF
TRBV29-1	once	TRBD2	TRBJ2-3	TGCAGCGTTCAGCGGGGGGGATATCAGACAGATACGCAGTATTTT	CSVQRGGYQTDTQYF
TRBV7-9	-	TRBD2	TRBJ2-4	TGTGCCAGCAGCCCAATGCGGGGGGTTCAGTACTTC	CASSPMRGVQYF